This T cell receptor beta chain is from a study of cytomegalovirus exposure and HLA in healthy donors. It was with 60 Vbeta and 13 Jbeta primers that the PCR ran. Here immunoSEQ multiplex PCR was the method, and the copy in TCRdb shows in-frame clones only, minus some. The sample has under 200,000 clones; under 90% are singletons. This clone showed up just once. Its antigen remains unidentified. Broader study findings: The dataset shows that most TCR sequences were rare, while some public TCRs occurred in many donors. It emerged from a later analysis that several of the most significant clusters appeared to be linked to common viral pathogens. A later analysis linked a missense DCLRE1C variant to TCR beta V- and J-gene trimming.

V gave up 5 bases and J gave up 3 bases, with 14 bases separating them. Germline CDR1 reads SGHRS; CDR2 reads YFSETQ. The CDR3 length is 14 residues. The clonotype originates from a male donor in good health and CMV-seronegative. The gene calls are TRBV5-1 and TRBJ2-5; tentative D call: TRBD2 (5 bases). The sequenced material came from PBMCs. CDR3 protein: CASSPGSTEETQYF. CDR3 nucleotides: TGCGCCAGCAGTCCGGGGTCTACGGAAGAGACCCAGTACTTC.